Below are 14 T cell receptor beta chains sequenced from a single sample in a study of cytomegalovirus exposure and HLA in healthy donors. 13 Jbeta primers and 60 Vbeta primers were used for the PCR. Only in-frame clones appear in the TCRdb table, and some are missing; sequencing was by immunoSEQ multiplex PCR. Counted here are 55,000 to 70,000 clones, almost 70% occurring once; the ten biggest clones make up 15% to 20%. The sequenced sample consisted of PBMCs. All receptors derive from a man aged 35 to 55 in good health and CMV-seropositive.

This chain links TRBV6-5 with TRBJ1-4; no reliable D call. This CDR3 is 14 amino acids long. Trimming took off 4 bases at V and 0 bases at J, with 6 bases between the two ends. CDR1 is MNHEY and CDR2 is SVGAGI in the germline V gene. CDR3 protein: CASSSGSTNEKLFF. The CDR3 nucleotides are TGTGCCAGCAGTTCCGGTTCAACTAATGAAAAACTGTTTTTT.

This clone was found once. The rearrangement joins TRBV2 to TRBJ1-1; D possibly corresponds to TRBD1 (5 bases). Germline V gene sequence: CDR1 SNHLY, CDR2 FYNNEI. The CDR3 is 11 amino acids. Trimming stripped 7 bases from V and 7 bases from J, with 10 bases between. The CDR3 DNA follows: TGTGCCAGCACCAGGGAAGGTGAAGCTTTCTTT. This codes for CASTREGEAFF.

The DNA of the CDR3 is TGTGCCATCAGTGGAGACACCAATGAGCAGTTCTTC. Protein: CAISGDTNEQFF. This chain connects TRBV10-3 to TRBJ2-1; D is undetermined. The CDR3 covers 12 residues. V dropped 4 bases and J dropped 6 bases, with 7 bases sitting between them. CDR1 is ENHRY and CDR2 is SYGVKD in the germline V gene.

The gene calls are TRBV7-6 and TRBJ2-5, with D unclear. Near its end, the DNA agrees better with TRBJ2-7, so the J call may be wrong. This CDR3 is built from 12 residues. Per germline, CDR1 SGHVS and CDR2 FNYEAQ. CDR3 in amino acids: CASSLAPYEQYF. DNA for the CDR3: TGTGCCAGCAGCTTAGCCCCCTACGAGCAGTACTTC.

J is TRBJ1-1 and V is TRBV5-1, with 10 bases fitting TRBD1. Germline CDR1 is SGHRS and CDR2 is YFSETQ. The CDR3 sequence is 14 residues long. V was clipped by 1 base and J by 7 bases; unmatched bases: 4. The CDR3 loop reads CASSLTGTGVEAFF. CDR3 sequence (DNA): TGCGCCAGCAGCTTGACCGGGACAGGGGTTGAAGCTTTCTTT.

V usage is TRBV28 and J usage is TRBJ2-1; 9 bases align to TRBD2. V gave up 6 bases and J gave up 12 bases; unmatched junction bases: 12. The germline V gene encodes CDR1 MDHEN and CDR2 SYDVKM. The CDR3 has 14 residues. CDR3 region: CASRQRGAGGPQFF. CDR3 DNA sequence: TGTGCCAGCAGGCAACGGGGGGCGGGAGGGCCGCAGTTCTTC.

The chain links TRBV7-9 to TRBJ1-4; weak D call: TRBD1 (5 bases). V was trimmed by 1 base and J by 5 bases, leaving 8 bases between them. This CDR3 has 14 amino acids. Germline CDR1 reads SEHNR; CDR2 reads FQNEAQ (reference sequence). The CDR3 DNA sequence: TGTGCCAGCAGCTTAGGGGGGGTGAATGAAAAACTGTTTTTT. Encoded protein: CASSLGGVNEKLFF.

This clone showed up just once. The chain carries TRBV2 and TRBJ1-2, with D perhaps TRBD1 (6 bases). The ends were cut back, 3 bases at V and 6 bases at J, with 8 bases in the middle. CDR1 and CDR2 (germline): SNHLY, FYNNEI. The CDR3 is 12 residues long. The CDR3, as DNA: TGTGCCAGCAGTGAGAACAGGGATGGCTACACCTTC. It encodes CASSENRDGYTF.

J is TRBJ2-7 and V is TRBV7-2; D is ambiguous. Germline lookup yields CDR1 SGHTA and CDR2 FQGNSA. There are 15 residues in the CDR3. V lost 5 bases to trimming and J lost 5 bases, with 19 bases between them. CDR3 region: CASSPTTYLWDEQYF. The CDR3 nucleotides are TGTGCCAGCAGCCCAACTACATATCTCTGGGACGAGCAGTACTTC.

The CDR3 coding sequence is TGTGCCAGCTCACCACCGGGACTAGAAAACACCGGGGAGCTGTTTTTT. This gives the protein CASSPPGLENTGELFF. The rearrangement links TRBV18 to TRBJ2-2; 8 bases are shared with TRBD2. Trimming took 0 bases from V and 2 from J; bases not matched to a gene: 2. The V gene's germline CDR1 is KGHSH and CDR2 LQKENI. The CDR3 is 16 amino acids.

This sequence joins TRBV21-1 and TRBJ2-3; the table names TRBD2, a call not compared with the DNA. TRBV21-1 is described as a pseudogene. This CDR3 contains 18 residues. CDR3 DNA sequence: TGTGCCAGCAGGGAGAGAAAGGAAGGAGGGCCTCTCACAGATACGCAGTATTTT. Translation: CASRERKEGGPLTDTQYF.

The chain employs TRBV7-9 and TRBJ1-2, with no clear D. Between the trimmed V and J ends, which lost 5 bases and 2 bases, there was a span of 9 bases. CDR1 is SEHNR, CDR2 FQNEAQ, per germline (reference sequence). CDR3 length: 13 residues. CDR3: CASSPRENYGYTF. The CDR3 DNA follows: TGTGCCAGCAGCCCCCGGGAGAACTATGGCTACACCTTC.

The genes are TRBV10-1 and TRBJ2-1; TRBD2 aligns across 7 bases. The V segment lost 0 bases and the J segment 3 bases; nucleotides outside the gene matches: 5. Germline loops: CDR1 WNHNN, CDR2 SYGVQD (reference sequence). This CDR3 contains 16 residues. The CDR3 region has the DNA TGCGCCAGCAGTGAGTCGGAGCGGGGCGGCTACAATGAGCAGTTCTTC. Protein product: CASSESERGGYNEQFF.

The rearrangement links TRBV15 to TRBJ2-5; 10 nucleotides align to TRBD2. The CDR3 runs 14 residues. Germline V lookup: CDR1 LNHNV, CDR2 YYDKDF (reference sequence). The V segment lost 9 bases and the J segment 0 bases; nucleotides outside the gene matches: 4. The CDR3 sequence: CATASGGYQETQYF. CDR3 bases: TGTGCCACAGCTAGCGGGGGATACCAAGAGACCCAGTACTTC.